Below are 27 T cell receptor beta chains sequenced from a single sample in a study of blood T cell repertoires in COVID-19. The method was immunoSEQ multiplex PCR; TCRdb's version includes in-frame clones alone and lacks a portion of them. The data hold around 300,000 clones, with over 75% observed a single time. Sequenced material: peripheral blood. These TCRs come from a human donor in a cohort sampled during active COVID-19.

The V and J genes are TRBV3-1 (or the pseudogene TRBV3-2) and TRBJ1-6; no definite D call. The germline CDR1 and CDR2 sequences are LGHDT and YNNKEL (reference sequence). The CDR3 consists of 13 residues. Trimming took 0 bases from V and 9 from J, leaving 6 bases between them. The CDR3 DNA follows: TGTGCCAGCAGCCAAGAGGGCATTTCACCCCTCCACTTT. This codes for CASSQEGISPLHF.

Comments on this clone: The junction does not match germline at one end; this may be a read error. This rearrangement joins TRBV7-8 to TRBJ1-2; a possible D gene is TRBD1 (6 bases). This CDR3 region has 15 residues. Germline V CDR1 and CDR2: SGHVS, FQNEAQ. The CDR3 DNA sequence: TGTGCCAGCACCTTAGATTACAGGGAGAGCTATGGCTACACCTTC. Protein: CASTLDYRESYGYTF.

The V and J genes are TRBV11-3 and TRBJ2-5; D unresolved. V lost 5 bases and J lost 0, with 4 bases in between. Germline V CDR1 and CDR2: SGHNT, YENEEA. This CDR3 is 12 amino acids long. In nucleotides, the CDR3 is TGTGCCAGCAGCGAGGACCAAGAGACCCAGTACTTC. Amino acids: CASSEDQETQYF.

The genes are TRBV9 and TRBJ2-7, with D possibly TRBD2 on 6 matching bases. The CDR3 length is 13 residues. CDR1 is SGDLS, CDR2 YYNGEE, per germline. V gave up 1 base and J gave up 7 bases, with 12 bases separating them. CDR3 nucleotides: TGTGCCAGCAGCGTAAATTGGGCGGGGGAGCAGTACTTC. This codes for CASSVNWAGEQYF.

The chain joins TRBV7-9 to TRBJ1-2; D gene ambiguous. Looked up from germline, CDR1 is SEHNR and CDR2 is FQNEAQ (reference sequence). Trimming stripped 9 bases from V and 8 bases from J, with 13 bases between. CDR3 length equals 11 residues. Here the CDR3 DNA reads TGTGCCAGTGAGGCGGGGAGCGGCTACACCTTC. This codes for CASEAGSGYTF.

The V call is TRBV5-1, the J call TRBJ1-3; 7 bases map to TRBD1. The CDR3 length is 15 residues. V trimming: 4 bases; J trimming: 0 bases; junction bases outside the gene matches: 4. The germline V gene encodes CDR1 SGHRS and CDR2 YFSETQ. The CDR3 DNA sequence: TGCGCCAGCAGCCCGGGACAGAACTCTGGAAACACCATATATTTT. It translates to CASSPGQNSGNTIYF.

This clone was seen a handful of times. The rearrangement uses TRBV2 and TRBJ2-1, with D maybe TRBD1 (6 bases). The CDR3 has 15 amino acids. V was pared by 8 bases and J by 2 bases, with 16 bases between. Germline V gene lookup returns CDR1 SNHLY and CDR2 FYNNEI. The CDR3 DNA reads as TGTGCCAGCTCCCAGGGGTCTAGCACCTACAATGAGCAGTTCTTC. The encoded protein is CASSQGSSTYNEQFF.

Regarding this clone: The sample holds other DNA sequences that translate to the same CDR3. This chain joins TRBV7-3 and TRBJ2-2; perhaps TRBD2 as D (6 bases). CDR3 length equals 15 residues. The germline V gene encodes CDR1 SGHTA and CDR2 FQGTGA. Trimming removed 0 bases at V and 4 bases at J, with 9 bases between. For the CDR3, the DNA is TGTGCCAGCAGCTTAACTGGGGGGAGCACCGGGGAGCTGTTTTTT. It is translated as CASSLTGGSTGELFF.

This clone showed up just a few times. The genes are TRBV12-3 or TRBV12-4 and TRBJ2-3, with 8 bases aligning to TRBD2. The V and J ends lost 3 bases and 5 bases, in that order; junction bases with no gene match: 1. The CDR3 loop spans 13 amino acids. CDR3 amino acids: CASSLLAGDTQYF. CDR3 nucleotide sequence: TGTGCCAGCAGTTTGCTAGCGGGAGATACGCAGTATTTT.

CDR3 coding DNA: TGTGCCTGGAGTGGAAAAACGGGGTGGAACACTGAAGCTTTCTTT. The encoded protein is CAWSGKTGWNTEAFF. V is TRBV30 and J is TRBJ1-1; D is unclear. V was clipped by 1 base and J by 1 base, with 13 bases between them. The CDR3 spans 15 residues. Per the germline V gene, CDR1 is GTSNPN and CDR2 is SVGIG (reference sequence).

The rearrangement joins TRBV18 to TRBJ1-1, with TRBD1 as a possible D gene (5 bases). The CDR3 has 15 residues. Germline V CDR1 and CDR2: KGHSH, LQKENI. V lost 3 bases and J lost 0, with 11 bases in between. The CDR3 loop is CASSPSDRLNTEAFF. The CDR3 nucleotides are TGTGCCAGCTCACCCTCCGACAGATTGAACACTGAAGCTTTCTTT.

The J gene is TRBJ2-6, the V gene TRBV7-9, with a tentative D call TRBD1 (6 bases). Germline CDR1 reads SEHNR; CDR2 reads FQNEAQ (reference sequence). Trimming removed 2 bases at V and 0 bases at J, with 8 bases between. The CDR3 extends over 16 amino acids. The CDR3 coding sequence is TGTGCCAGCAGCTTAACCAGGGGCTCTGGGGCCAACGTCCTGACTTTC. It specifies CASSLTRGSGANVLTF.

This chain's CDR3 is CASSLTGTAGQETQYF. Written as DNA, the CDR3 is TGCGCCAGCAGCTTGACCGGGACAGCGGGCCAAGAGACCCAGTACTTC. The chain joins TRBV5-1 to TRBJ2-5; TRBD1 might be the D (7 bases). Germline V CDR1 and CDR2: SGHRS, YFSETQ. The CDR3 spans 16 residues. V dropped 1 base and J dropped 1 base, with 14 bases sitting between them.

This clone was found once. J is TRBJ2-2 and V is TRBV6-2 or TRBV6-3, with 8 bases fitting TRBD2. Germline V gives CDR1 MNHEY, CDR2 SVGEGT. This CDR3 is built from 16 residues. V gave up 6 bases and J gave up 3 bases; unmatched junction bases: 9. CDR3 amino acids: CASSHWASGYTGELFF. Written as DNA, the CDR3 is TGTGCCAGCAGCCACTGGGCTAGCGGGTACACCGGGGAGCTGTTTTTT.

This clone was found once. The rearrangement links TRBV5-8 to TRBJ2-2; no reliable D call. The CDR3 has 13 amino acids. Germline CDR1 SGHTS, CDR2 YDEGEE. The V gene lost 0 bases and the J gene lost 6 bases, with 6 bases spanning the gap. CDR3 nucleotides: TGTGCCAGCAGCTTGGACACCTCCGGGGAGCTGTTTTTT. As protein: CASSLDTSGELFF.

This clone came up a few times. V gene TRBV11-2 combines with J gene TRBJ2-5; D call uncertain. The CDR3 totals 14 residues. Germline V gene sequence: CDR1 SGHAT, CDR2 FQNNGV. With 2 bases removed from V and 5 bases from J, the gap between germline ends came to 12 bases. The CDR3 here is CASSLWRSGETQYF. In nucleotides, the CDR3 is TGTGCCAGCAGCTTATGGCGGTCCGGGGAGACCCAGTACTTC.

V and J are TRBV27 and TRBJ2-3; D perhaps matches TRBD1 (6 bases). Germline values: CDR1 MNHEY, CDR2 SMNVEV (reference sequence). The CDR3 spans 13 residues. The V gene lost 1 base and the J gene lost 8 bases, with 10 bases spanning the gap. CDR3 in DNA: TGTGCCAGCAGTTTATGGACAGAAGGTACGCAGTATTTT. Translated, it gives CASSLWTEGTQYF.

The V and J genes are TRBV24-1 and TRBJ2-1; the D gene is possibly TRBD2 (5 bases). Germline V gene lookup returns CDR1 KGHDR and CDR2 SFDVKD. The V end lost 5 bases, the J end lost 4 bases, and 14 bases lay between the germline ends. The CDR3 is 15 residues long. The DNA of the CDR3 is TGTGCCACCAGTGTTAGCGACTCCATATACAATGAGCAGTTCTTC. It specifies CATSVSDSIYNEQFF.

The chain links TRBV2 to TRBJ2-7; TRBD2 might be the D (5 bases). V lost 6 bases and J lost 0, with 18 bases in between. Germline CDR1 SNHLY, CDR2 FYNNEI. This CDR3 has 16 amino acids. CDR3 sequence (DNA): TGTGCCAGCAGCGACGCACTAGGTTCTAGCTCCTACGAGCAGTACTTC. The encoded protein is CASSDALGSSSYEQYF.

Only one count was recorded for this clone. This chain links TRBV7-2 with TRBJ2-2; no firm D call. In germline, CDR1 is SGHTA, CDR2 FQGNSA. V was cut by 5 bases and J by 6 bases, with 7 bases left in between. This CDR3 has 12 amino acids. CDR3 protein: CASSLGAGELFF. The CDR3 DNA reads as TGTGCCAGCAGCCTAGGAGCCGGGGAGCTGTTTTTT.

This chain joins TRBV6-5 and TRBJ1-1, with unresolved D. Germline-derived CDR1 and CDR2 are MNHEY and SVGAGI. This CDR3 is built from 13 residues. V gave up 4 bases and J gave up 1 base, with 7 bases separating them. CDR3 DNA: TGTGCCAGCAGTTCGCGACAGAACACTGAAGCTTTCTTT. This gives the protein CASSSRQNTEAFF.

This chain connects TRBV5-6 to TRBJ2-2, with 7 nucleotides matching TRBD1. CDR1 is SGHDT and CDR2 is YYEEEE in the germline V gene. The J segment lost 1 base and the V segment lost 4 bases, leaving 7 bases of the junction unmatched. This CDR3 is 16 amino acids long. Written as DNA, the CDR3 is TGTGCCAGCAGCGAATCAGGGGGTTGGAACACCGGGGAGCTGTTTTTT. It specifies CASSESGGWNTGELFF.

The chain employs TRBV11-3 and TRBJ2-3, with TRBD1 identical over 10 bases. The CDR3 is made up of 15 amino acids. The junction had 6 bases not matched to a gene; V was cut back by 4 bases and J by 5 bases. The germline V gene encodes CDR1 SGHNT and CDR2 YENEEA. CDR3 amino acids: CASSSTGGEIDTQYF. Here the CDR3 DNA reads TGTGCCAGCAGCTCGACAGGGGGCGAGATAGATACGCAGTATTTT. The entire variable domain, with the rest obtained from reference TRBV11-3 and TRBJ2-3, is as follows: EAGVVQSPRYKIIEKKQPVAFWCNPISGHNTLYWYLQNLGQGPELLIRYENEEAVDDSQLPKDRFSAERLKGVDSTLKIQPAELGDSAVYLCASSSTGGEIDTQYFGPGTRLTVL.

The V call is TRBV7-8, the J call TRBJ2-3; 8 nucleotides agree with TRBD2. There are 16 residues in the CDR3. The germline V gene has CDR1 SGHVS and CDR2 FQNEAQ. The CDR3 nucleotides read TGTGCTGGGGGACGGGAGGGCCGACCTCTAACAGATACGCAGTATTTT. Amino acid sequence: CAGGREGRPLTDTQYF. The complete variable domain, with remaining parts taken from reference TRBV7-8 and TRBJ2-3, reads GAGVSQSPRYKVAKRGQDVALRCDPISGHVSLFWYQQALGQGPEFLTYFQNEAQLDKSGLPSDRFFAERPEGSVSTLKIQRTQQEDSAVYLCAGGREGRPLTDTQYFGPGTRLTVL.

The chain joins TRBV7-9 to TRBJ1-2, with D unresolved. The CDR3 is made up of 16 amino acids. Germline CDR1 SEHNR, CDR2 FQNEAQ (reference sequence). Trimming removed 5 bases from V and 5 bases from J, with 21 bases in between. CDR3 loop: CASSSTSSGEAYGYTF. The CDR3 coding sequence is TGTGCCAGCAGCAGCACCTCTAGTGGGGAGGCATATGGCTACACCTTC. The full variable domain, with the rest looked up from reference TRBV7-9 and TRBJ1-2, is DTGVSQNPRHKITKRGQNVTFRCDPISEHNRLYWYRQTLGQGPEFLTYFQNEAQLEKSRLLSDRFSAERPKGSFSTLEIQRTEQGDSAMYLCASSSTSSGEAYGYTFGSGTRLTVV.

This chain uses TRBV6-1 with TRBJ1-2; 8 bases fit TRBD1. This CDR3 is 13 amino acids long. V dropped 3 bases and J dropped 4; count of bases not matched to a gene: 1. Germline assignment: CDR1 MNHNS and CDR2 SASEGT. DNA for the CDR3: TGTGCCAGCAGTGACGGGACAGGCTATGGCTACACCTTC. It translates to CASSDGTGYGYTF.

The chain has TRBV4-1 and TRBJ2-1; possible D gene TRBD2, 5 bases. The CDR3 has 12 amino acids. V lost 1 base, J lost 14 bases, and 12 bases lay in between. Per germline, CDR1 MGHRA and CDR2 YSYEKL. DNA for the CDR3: TGCGCCAGCAGCCAAGTAGAGGGCAGAAAGTTCTTC. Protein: CASSQVEGRKFF.